The rows below give T cell receptor beta chains drawn from one sample of a study of blood T cell repertoires in COVID-19. Sequenced by immunoSEQ multiplex PCR; TCRdb stores in-frame clones only, minus some. The sample has 250,000 to 350,000 clones; 70% to 90% are singletons. Sequencing was performed on PBMCs or T cells enriched from blood (not recorded which). Source of these receptors: a woman aged 25 to 39 who had recovered from COVID-19. The CDR3 runs from the conserved cysteine through the conserved F or W. Fields, in order: CDR3 protein, J gene, V gene.

CDR3 protein: CASSFGGEGTEAFF; J gene: TRBJ1-1; V gene: TRBV27
CDR3 protein: CASSPWTNTDTQYF; J gene: TRBJ2-3; V gene: TRBV27
CDR3 protein: CASSLSTGQGALSEKLFF; J gene: TRBJ1-4; V gene: TRBV7-6
CDR3 protein: CASSEGWGYFKEKNIQYF; J gene: TRBJ2-4; V gene: TRBV6-1
CDR3 protein: CASSVDIGEKTQYF; J gene: TRBJ2-5; V gene: TRBV9
CDR3 protein: CASSAPGAANYEQYF; J gene: TRBJ2-7; V gene: TRBV11-2
CDR3 protein: CATRDQGSSYNEQFF; J gene: TRBJ2-1; V gene: TRBV15
CDR3 protein: CASSLGEDRDDNYGYTF; J gene: TRBJ1-2; V gene: TRBV28
CDR3 protein: CASSTPRTPGLHPYEQYF; J gene: TRBJ2-7; V gene: TRBV21-1
CDR3 protein: CASSQGYSGANVLTF; J gene: TRBJ2-6; V gene: TRBV4-1
CDR3 protein: CASSPSPTGSYTF; J gene: TRBJ1-2; V gene: TRBV28
CDR3 protein: CASSERHGDNSPLHF; J gene: TRBJ1-6; V gene: TRBV2
CDR3 protein: CASSESGSYGYTF; J gene: TRBJ1-2; V gene: TRBV10-1
CDR3 protein: CASSLGLRHRGTDTQYF; J gene: TRBJ2-3; V gene: TRBV28
CDR3 protein: CASSLYRGPPYEQYF; J gene: TRBJ2-7; V gene: TRBV27
CDR3 protein: CASSRDGGGYEQYF; J gene: TRBJ2-7; V gene: TRBV7-8
CDR3 protein: CASSYSHRDYGYTF; J gene: TRBJ1-2; V gene: TRBV6-5
CDR3 protein: CASSHQAPGNNYGYTF; J gene: TRBJ1-2; V gene: TRBV9
CDR3 protein: CASSALTSGKETQYF; J gene: TRBJ2-5; V gene: TRBV19
CDR3 protein: CAWGTEMNQPQHF; J gene: TRBJ1-5; V gene: TRBV30
CDR3 protein: CASSPGQGTISSYEQYF; J gene: TRBJ2-7; V gene: TRBV28
CDR3 protein: CASSSGKETQYF; J gene: TRBJ2-5; V gene: TRBV28
CDR3 protein: CATSGGGLETQYF; J gene: TRBJ2-5; V gene: TRBV24-1
CDR3 protein: CASSEMVRAAYSGNTIYF; J gene: TRBJ1-3; V gene: TRBV2
CDR3 protein: CASGFGGGTEAFF; J gene: TRBJ1-1; V gene: TRBV12-5
CDR3 protein: CASSIVASGGANEQFF; J gene: TRBJ2-1; V gene: TRBV19
CDR3 protein: CASSYTGTPSYEQYF; J gene: TRBJ2-7; V gene: TRBV7-9
CDR3 protein: CASSTPGPQRTGELFF; J gene: TRBJ2-2; V gene: TRBV19
CDR3 protein: CASFRGANTGELFF; J gene: TRBJ2-2; V gene: TRBV6-5
CDR3 protein: CASSPYLAGSYGYTF; J gene: TRBJ1-2; V gene: TRBV27
CDR3 protein: CASGKGQGRTDTQYF; J gene: TRBJ2-3; V gene: TRBV12-5
CDR3 protein: CASSFQDYYNEQFF; J gene: TRBJ2-1; V gene: TRBV5-5
CDR3 protein: CASSSTGVGGQPQHF; J gene: TRBJ1-5; V gene: TRBV28
CDR3 protein: CATSSGLHEAFF; J gene: TRBJ1-1; V gene: TRBV15
CDR3 protein: CASSLASHVRGSNQPQHF; J gene: TRBJ1-5; V gene: TRBV7-8
CDR3 protein: CASHGQGVMNTEAFF; J gene: TRBJ1-1; V gene: TRBV18
CDR3 protein: CATSRGGVRLAGGPRTDTQYF; J gene: TRBJ2-3; V gene: TRBV15
CDR3 protein: CASSSTGLGNEKLFF; J gene: TRBJ1-4; V gene: TRBV7-9
CDR3 protein: CSVEDGLAVADTQYF; J gene: TRBJ2-3; V gene: TRBV29-1
CDR3 protein: CASSSHLRGQGYTF; J gene: TRBJ1-2; V gene: TRBV28
CDR3 protein: CASSFGAGQPQHF; J gene: TRBJ1-5; V gene: TRBV12-3/TRBV12-4
CDR3 protein: CASSRRQGRTDSGANVLTF; J gene: TRBJ2-6; V gene: TRBV19
CDR3 protein: CASAGGTGTYEQYF; J gene: TRBJ2-7; V gene: TRBV19
CDR3 protein: CASAAGTGGNYEQYF; J gene: TRBJ2-7; V gene: TRBV10-1
CDR3 protein: CASSLKDRVNSPLHF; J gene: TRBJ1-6; V gene: TRBV5-1
CDR3 protein: CASSVGTGNQPQHF; J gene: TRBJ1-5; V gene: TRBV9
CDR3 protein: CASSLVEGTQYF; J gene: TRBJ2-5; V gene: TRBV7-9
CDR3 protein: CASTEFRGPSYEQYF; J gene: TRBJ2-7; V gene: TRBV13
CDR3 protein: CASKEDRPNQPQHF; J gene: TRBJ1-5; V gene: TRBV19
CDR3 protein: CASSRQGDTQYF; J gene: TRBJ2-3; V gene: TRBV7-9
CDR3 protein: CASSIKGAGAPVPGFF; J gene: TRBJ2-1; V gene: TRBV19
CDR3 protein: CASSPFFSDSSNSPLHF; J gene: TRBJ1-6; V gene: TRBV3-1/TRBV3-2
CDR3 protein: CASSLSLYTEAFF; J gene: TRBJ1-1; V gene: TRBV12-3/TRBV12-4
CDR3 protein: CASSLGGGDEQYF; J gene: TRBJ2-7; V gene: TRBV12-3/TRBV12-4
CDR3 protein: CASSPGHSNQPQHF; J gene: TRBJ1-5; V gene: TRBV19
CDR3 protein: CSVEATGSQETQYF; J gene: TRBJ2-5; V gene: TRBV29-1
CDR3 protein: CASSYGVSGSLAEQFF; J gene: TRBJ2-1; V gene: TRBV6-6
CDR3 protein: CASSTPLGTSGGSDTQYF; J gene: TRBJ2-3; V gene: TRBV7-2